The 3 T cell receptor beta chains below come from one sample, sequenced in a study of T cells in Graves' hyperthyroidism and ophthalmopathy. The TCR beta CDR3 regions underwent amplification using RNA transcripts as the source. The TCR CDR3 first-round RT-PCR relied on the HTBI primer set. Using its own MiXCR run on the multiplex PCR reads, TCRdb lists one record per CDR3 protein. Of 600,000 to 750,000 distinct CDR3 sequences listed, around 16% were seen once; the top ten hold 15% to 19%. Sequences were obtained from blood. These receptors all come from a man aged 50 to 60 with Graves' hyperthyroidism.

This chain links TRBV28 with TRBJ2-7; the D is unclear. The V end lost 5 bases, the J end lost 6 bases, and 14 bases lay between the germline ends. This CDR3 has 13 amino acids. Germline V CDR1 and CDR2: MDHEN, SYDVKM. The chain's CDR3 is CASSPTALSEQYF. In nucleotides, the CDR3 is TGTGCCAGCAGTCCCACGGCCCTTTCCGAGCAGTACTTC.

This clonotype was observed a handful of times. A much larger clonotype is one base distant, so this may be a read error. CDR3 residues: CASSLTDRETQYF. The CDR3, as DNA: TGTGCCAGCAGTTTGACAGACCGAGAGACCCAGTACTTC. This chain links TRBV12-3 or TRBV12-4 with TRBJ2-5, with D tentatively TRBD1 (5 bases). The CDR3 runs 13 residues. Trimming left V 3 bases short and J 4 bases short, with 9 bases between.

This clonotype was counted only a few times. The gene calls are TRBV7-9 and TRBJ1-1, with D possibly being TRBD1 (5 bases). The CDR3 is made up of 14 amino acids. In germline, CDR1 is SEHNR, CDR2 FQNEAQ (reference sequence). The V gene lost 4 bases and the J gene lost 1 base, with 10 bases spanning the gap. The CDR3 sequence: CASSYNDRNTEAFF. CDR3 DNA sequence: TGTGCCAGCAGCTACAATGACAGGAACACTGAAGCTTTCTTT.